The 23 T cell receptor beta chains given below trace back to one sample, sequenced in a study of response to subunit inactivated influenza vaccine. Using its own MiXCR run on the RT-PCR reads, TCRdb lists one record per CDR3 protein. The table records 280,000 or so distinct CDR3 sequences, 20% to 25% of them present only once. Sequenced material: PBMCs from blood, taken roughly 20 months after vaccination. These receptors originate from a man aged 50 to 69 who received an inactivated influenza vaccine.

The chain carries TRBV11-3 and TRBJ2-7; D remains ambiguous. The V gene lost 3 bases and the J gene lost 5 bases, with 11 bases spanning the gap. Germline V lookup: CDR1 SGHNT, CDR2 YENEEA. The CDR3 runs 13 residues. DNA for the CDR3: TGTGCCAGCAGCTTGAGACTCCGGGACGAGCAGTACTTC. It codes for CASSLRLRDEQYF.

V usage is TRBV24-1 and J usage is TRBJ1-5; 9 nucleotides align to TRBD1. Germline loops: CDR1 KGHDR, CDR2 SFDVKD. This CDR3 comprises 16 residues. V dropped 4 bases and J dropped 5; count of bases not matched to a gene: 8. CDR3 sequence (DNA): TGTGCCACCAGTGACCCGGGGACAGGGCTTGATCAGCCCCAGCATTTT. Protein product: CATSDPGTGLDQPQHF.

CDR3 coding DNA: TGTGCCAGCAGCACCTCTAGCGGGGCTACGCAGTATTTT. Amino acids: CASSTSSGATQYF. The V and J genes are TRBV11-2 and TRBJ2-3; TRBD2 aligns across 9 bases. Trimming cost V 5 bases and J 8 bases; bases outside gene matches: 5. CDR1 is SGHAT and CDR2 is FQNNGV in the germline V gene. The CDR3 runs to 13 residues.

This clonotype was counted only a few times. The CDR3 protein is CSARGGGWGYTF. For the CDR3, the DNA is TGCAGTGCTAGAGGGGGGGGCTGGGGCTACACCTTC. The chain couples TRBV20-1 to TRBJ1-2; tentatively, D is TRBD1 (6 bases). In germline, CDR1 is DFQATT, CDR2 SNEGSKA (reference sequence). The CDR3 contains 12 residues. The V end was cut by 1 base, the J end by 8 bases, with 11 bases between.

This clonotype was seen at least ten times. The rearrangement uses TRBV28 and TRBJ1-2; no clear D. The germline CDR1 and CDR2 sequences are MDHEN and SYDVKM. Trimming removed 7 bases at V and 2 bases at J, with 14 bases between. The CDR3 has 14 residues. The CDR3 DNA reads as TGTGCCAGCATGAGTCCTACACGGAACTATGGCTACACCTTC. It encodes CASMSPTRNYGYTF.

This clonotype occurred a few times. The CDR3 DNA reads TGCAGTGCCCAGACAGGGTACGACTATGGCTACACCTTC. It yields the protein CSAQTGYDYGYTF. V usage is TRBV20-1 and J usage is TRBJ1-2; 7 bases agree with TRBD1. The V segment lost 6 bases and the J segment 3 bases; nucleotides outside the gene matches: 7. The germline V gene has CDR1 DFQATT and CDR2 SNEGSKA (reference sequence). This CDR3 region has 13 residues.

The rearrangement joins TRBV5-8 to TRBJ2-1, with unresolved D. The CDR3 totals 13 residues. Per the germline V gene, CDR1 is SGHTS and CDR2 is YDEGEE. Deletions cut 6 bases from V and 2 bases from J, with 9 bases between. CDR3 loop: CASKSRPYNEQFF. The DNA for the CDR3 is TGTGCCAGCAAAAGTCGACCCTACAATGAGCAGTTCTTC.

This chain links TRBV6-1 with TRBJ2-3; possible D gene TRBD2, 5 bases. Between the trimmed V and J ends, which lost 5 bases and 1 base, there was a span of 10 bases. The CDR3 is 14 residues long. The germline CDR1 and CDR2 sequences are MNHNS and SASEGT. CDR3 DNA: TGTGCCAGCAGTAGACTACCCCGCACAGATACGCAGTATTTT. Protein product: CASSRLPRTDTQYF.

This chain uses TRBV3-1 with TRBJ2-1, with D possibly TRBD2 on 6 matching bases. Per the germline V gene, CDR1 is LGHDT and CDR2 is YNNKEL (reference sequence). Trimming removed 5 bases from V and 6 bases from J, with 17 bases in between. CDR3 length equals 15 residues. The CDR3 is CASSTGGLAGNEQFF. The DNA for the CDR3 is TGTGCCAGCAGCACCGGAGGGCTGGCGGGCAATGAGCAGTTCTTC.

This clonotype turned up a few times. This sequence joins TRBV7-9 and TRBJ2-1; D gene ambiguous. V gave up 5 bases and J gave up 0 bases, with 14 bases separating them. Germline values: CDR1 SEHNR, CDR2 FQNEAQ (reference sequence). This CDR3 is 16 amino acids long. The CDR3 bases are TGTGCCAGCAGCCACAGAGCTATCAGCTCCTACAATGAGCAGTTCTTC. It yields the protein CASSHRAISSYNEQFF. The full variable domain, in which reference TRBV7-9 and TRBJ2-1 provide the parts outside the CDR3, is DTGVSQNPRHKITKRGQNVTFRCDPISEHNRLYWYRQTLGQGPEFLTYFQNEAQLEKSRLLSDRFSAERPKGSFSTLEIQRTEQGDSAMYLCASSHRAISSYNEQFFGPGTRLTVL.

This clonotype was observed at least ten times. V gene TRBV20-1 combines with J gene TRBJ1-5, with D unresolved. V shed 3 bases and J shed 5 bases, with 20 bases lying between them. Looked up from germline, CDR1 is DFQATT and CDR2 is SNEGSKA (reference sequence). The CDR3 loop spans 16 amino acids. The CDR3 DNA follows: TGCAGTGCTAGGCAAACCCAAGGCTATAGGGATCAGCCCCAGCATTTT. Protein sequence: CSARQTQGYRDQPQHF.

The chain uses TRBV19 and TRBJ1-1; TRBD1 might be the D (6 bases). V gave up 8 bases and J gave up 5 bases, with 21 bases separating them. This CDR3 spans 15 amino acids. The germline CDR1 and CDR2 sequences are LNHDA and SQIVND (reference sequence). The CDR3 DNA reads TGTGCCAGTGAACCCCCCGGGACACTTAAGACTGAAGCTTTCTTT. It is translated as CASEPPGTLKTEAFF.

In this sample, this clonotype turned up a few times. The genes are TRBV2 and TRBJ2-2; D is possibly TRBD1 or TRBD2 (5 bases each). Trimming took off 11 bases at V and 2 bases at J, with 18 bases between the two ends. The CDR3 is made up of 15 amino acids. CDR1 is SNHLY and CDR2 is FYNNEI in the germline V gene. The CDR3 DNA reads TGTGCCGGCACAGGCGGACTTACTAACACCGGGGAGCTGTTTTTT. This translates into CAGTGGLTNTGELFF.

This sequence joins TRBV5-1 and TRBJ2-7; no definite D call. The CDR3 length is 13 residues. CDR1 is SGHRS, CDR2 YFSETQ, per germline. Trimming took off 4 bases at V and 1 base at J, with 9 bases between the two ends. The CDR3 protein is CASSAGASYEQYF. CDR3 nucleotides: TGCGCCAGCAGCGCAGGTGCTTCCTACGAGCAGTACTTC.

CDR3 DNA sequence: TGTGCCAGCAGCCAACAGGACGGTTCGAACGTGGAGACCCAGTACTTC. This sequence encodes CASSQQDGSNVETQYF. The chain links TRBV3-1 to TRBJ2-5; D call uncertain. Germline V gene sequence: CDR1 LGHDT, CDR2 YNNKEL (reference sequence). The CDR3 is made up of 16 amino acids. Trimming removed 2 bases from V and 5 bases from J, with 18 bases in between.

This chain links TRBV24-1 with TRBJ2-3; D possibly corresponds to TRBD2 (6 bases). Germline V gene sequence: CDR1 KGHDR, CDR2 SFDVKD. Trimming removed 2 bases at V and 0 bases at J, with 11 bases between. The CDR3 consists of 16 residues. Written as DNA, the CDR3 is TGTGCCACCAGTGATTCCACTAGCTACAGCACAGATACGCAGTATTTT. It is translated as CATSDSTSYSTDTQYF.

As DNA, the CDR3 is TGTGCCAGCAGTCCTCATATGGATAGCAATCAGCCCCAGCATTTT. This sequence encodes CASSPHMDSNQPQHF. The chain joins TRBV28 to TRBJ1-5; no clear D. Germline values: CDR1 MDHEN, CDR2 SYDVKM. This CDR3 region has 15 residues. Trimming pared 5 bases from V and 0 bases from J, leaving 11 bases between.

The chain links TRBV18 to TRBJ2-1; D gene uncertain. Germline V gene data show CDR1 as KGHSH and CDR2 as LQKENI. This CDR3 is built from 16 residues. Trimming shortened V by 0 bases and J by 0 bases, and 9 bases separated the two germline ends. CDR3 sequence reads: CASSPPRLSSYNEQFF. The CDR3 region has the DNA TGTGCCAGCTCACCACCGCGTCTCAGCTCCTACAATGAGCAGTTCTTC.

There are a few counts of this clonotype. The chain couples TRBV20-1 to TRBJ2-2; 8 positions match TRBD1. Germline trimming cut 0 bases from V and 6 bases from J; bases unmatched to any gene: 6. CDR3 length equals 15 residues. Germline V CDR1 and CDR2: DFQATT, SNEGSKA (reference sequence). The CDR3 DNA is TGCAGTGCTAGAGACCTTCGACAGGGGTCCGGGGAGCTGTTTTTT. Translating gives CSARDLRQGSGELFF.

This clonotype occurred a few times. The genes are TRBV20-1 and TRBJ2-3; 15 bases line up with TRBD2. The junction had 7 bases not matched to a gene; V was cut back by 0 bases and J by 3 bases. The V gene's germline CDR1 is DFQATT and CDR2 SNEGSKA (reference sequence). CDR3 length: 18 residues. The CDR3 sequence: CSARDSLGLAGGTDTQYF. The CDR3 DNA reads TGCAGTGCTAGAGATTCCCTGGGACTAGCGGGAGGAACAGATACGCAGTATTTT.

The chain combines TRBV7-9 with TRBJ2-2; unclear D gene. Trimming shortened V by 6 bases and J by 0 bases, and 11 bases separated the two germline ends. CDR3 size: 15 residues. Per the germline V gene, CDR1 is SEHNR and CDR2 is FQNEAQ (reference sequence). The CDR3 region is CASSGFPANTGELFF. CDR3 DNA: TGTGCCAGCAGTGGCTTTCCGGCGAACACCGGGGAGCTGTTTTTT.

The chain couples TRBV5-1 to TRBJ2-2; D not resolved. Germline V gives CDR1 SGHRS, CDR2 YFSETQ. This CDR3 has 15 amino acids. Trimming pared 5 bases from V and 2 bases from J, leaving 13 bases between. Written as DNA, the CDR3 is TGCGCCAGCAGTTTCGTCCTTACCAACACCGGGGAGCTGTTTTTT. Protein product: CASSFVLTNTGELFF.

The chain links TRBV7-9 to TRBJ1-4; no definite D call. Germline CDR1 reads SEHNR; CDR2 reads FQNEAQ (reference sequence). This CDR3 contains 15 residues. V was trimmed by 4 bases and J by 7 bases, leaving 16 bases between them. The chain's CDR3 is CASSSTALVGEKLFF. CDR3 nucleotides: TGTGCCAGCAGCTCTACAGCGCTGGTGGGTGAAAAACTGTTTTTT.